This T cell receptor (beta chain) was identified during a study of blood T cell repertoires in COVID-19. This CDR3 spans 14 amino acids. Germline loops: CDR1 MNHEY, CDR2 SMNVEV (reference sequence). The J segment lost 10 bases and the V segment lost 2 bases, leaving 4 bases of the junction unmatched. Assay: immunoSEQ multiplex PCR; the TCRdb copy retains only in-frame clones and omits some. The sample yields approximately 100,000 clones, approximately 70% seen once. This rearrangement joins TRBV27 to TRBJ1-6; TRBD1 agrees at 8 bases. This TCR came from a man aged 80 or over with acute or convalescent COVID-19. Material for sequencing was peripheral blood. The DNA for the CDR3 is TGTGCCAGCAGTTTACAGGGGGCTGAGTCACCCCTCCACTTT. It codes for CASSLQGAESPLHF.